This TCR beta chain was sequenced during a study of blood T cell repertoires in COVID-19. The assay was immunoSEQ multiplex PCR, and TCRdb's table has in-frame clones only and misses some. The sample lists around 63,000 clones, around 87% seen once, with around 6.3% in the top ten. CDR1 is LGHDT and CDR2 is YNNKEL in the germline V gene (reference sequence). The trim removed 3 bases at V and 4 bases at J, leaving 9 bases unmatched. The length of the CDR3 is 15 residues. The material sequenced was peripheral blood. The V call is TRBV3-1 (or the pseudogene TRBV3-2), the J call TRBJ2-7; 7 nucleotides match TRBD2. The receptor's source is a man in his 60s with acute or convalescent COVID-19. DNA of the CDR3: TGTGCCAGCAGCCACGAGCGGGGCAGGGTTTACGAGCAGTACTTC. Its translation is CASSHERGRVYEQYF.